These T cell receptor beta chains were read from a single sample in a study of blood T cell repertoires in COVID-19. Libraries were prepared by immunoSEQ multiplex PCR; TCRdb keeps only in-frame clonotypes and omits some of them. Found here are hundreds of thousands of clones, 86% of them singletons; the top ten hold 7.1%. The sequencing sample was made of peripheral blood. The receptors originated from a woman in her sixties with COVID-19, enrolled during active disease. CDR3s include the opening cysteine and the closing phenylalanine or tryptophan. A D gene is named only where the DNA matches it firmly. The size of a clone is reported for some rows only, either as once, few or many, or as a class for expanded clones.

abundance,j_gene,d_gene,v_gene,CDR3aa,CDR3nt
NA,TRBJ1-2,NA,TRBV12-3/TRBV12-4,CASSFEGRRYTF,TGTGCCAGCAGTTTCGAGGGTCGCCGCTACACCTTC
NA,TRBJ1-5,NA,TRBV18,CASSPYTDQPQHF,TGTGCCAGCTCACCATATACAGACCAGCCCCAGCATTTT
NA,TRBJ1-2,NA,TRBV19,CASSILLANYGYTF,TGTGCCAGTAGTATACTCTTAGCTAACTATGGCTACACCTTC
NA,TRBJ1-1,NA,TRBV6-2/TRBV6-3,CASSQGLNTEAFF,TGTGCCAGCAGTCAGGGTTTGAACACTGAAGCTTTCTTT
NA,TRBJ2-5,NA,TRBV7-3,CASSLTRLETQYF,TGTGCCAGCAGCCTGACTAGATTGGAGACCCAGTACTTC
NA,TRBJ2-3,NA,TRBV7-2,CASSFAGRPDTQYF,TGTGCCAGCAGCTTCGCGGGGCGCCCTGATACGCAGTATTTT
NA,TRBJ1-2,TRBD1,TRBV11-2,CASSFPGTGVDGYTF,TGTGCCAGCAGCTTTCCCGGGACAGGGGTAGATGGCTACACCTTC
NA,TRBJ2-5,NA,TRBV7-9,CASSWPYEDQETQYF,TGTGCCAGCAGCTGGCCCTATGAGGACCAAGAGACCCAGTACTTC
NA,TRBJ1-5,NA,TRBV9,CASSVKRWTFWEPQHF,TGTGCCAGCAGCGTCAAAAGATGGACATTTTGGGAGCCCCAGCATTTT
NA,TRBJ1-1,TRBD1,TRBV5-4,CASSLGQGPQNTEAFF,TGTGCCAGCAGCTTGGGACAGGGTCCCCAGAACACTGAAGCTTTCTTT
NA,TRBJ2-5,TRBD1,TRBV5-8,CASSSAGTTGETQYF,TGTGCCAGCAGCTCAGCCGGGACGACAGGGGAGACCCAGTACTTC
NA,TRBJ1-1,NA,TRBV6-6,CASSYGGATSEAFF,TGTGCCAGCAGTTACGGAGGGGCGACTAGCGAAGCTTTCTTT
once,TRBJ1-3,NA,TRBV20-1,CSASQVVSGNTIYF,TGCAGTGCTAGTCAGGTTGTCTCTGGAAACACCATATATTTT
NA,TRBJ1-1,NA,TRBV2,CASSLQGYMNTEAFF,TGTGCCAGCAGTCTCCAGGGTTACATGAACACTGAAGCTTTCTTT
NA,TRBJ2-7,NA,TRBV7-9,CASSPRTTGRYYEQYF,TGTGCCAGCAGCCCACGTACTACCGGCCGATACTACGAGCAGTACTTC
few,TRBJ1-6,NA,TRBV3-1/TRBV3-2,CASSQDKRSPLHF,TGTGCCAGCAGCCAAGATAAGAGGTCACCCCTCCACTTT
NA,TRBJ1-5,NA,TRBV12-3/TRBV12-4,CASSFKGLPQHF,TGTGCCAGCAGTTTTAAGGGGCTACCCCAGCATTTT
NA,TRBJ1-4,NA,TRBV13,CASSLGQANEKLFF,TGTGCCAGCAGCTTAGGGCAGGCTAATGAAAAACTGTTTTTT
few,TRBJ1-1,NA,TRBV7-3,CASSLRGSTEAFF,TGTGCCAGCAGCTTAAGAGGGTCCACTGAAGCTTTCTTT
NA,TRBJ1-1,TRBD1,TRBV6-6,CASRNSGQLLRKAFF,TGTGCCAGCAGGAACTCGGGACAGCTACTTCGGAAAGCTTTCTTT
NA,TRBJ1-3,NA,TRBV2,CASSATEYVSGNTIYF,TGTGCCAGCAGTGCAACAGAGTACGTCTCTGGAAACACCATATATTTT